The source of this T cell receptor (beta chain) is a study of glioma-infiltrating T cells. Findings and caveats of the study: Non-neoplastic patients had below-expected tissue-blood divergence, while all gliomas exceeded expectation.

Using RNA template, CDR3s of TCR alpha and beta were amplified with iRepertoire arm-PCR. For one-step reverse transcription and amplification, 100-400 ng of tissue mRNA or PBMC total RNA was used. MiXCR, applied by TCRdb to the multiplex PCR reads, yields one record per CDR3 protein. The sample has tens of thousands of distinct CDR3 sequences; 40% are singletons. Germline-derived CDR1 and CDR2 are LGHNA and YNFKEQ. This CDR3 comprises 18 residues. With respect to this clonotype: What it recognizes is unknown.

Sequences were obtained from glioma tissue, nonneoplastic brain tissue, or PBMCs (not recorded which). V usage is TRBV4-2 and J usage is TRBJ2-5; weak D call: TRBD2 (6 bases). The assigned J gene may be wrong: the sequence end matches TRBJ2-1 better. This receptor was obtained from a human donor with low-grade glioma or glioblastoma, undergoing nonglioma brain surgery, or in good health (not recorded which). CDR3 DNA sequence: TGTGCCAGCAGCCAAGATCGTAGCGTAGAGGGAGGATACAATGAGCAGTTCTTC. It codes for CASSQDRSVEGGYNEQFF.